What follows are 13 T cell receptor beta chains derived from one specimen sequenced in a study of CD8 T cells in ankylosing spondylitis. TCRdb reprocessed the 5' RACE reads via MiXCR and lists one record per CDR3 protein. This sample yields about 160,000 distinct CDR3 sequences, of which about 17% are seen a single time; about 7.8% belongs to the top ten. The source material was blood, either unsorted or a sorted T cell fraction (not recorded which). These receptors all come from a male donor with ankylosing spondylitis or in good health (not recorded which).

There are many counts of this clonotype. CDR3 protein: CSVASTGVEQYF. For the CDR3, the DNA is TGCAGCGTGGCTTCAACAGGGGTGGAGCAGTACTTC. The V gene is TRBV29-1, the J gene TRBJ2-7; 7 bases line up with TRBD1. V dropped 6 bases and J dropped 7; count of bases not matched to a gene: 9. CDR3 size: 12 residues. Germline values: CDR1 SQVTM, CDR2 ANQGSEA.

This clonotype has a count of ten or more. The gene calls are TRBV20-1 and TRBJ1-4; no firm D call. The CDR3 loop spans 15 amino acids. V gave up 7 bases and J gave up 0 bases, with 15 bases separating them. Germline V gene data show CDR1 as DFQATT and CDR2 as SNEGSKA (reference sequence). The CDR3 loop is CSGYVNSPTNEKLFF. The CDR3 region has the DNA TGCAGTGGATACGTGAATTCACCAACTAATGAAAAACTGTTTTTT.

There are a few counts of this clonotype. This chain connects TRBV7-2 to TRBJ1-5; a weak D match, TRBD1 (5 bases). Germline loops: CDR1 SGHTA, CDR2 FQGNSA. This CDR3 is 15 amino acids long. Trimming left V 4 bases short and J 1 base short, with 11 bases between. CDR3 region: CASSSGGGSNQPQHF. Here the CDR3 DNA reads TGTGCCAGCAGCTCCGGGGGAGGCAGCAATCAGCCCCAGCATTTT.

The sample holds a few counts of this clonotype. The chain combines TRBV20-1 with TRBJ2-3, with 9 bases fitting TRBD1. Germline assignment: CDR1 DFQATT and CDR2 SNEGSKA (reference sequence). This CDR3 has 15 residues. V lost 5 bases and J lost 3; bases outside the gene matches: 9. The CDR3 coding sequence is TGCAGTGCTGAACAGGGGGCGGGTTTGACAGATACGCAGTATTTT. Protein product: CSAEQGAGLTDTQYF.

In its sample, this clonotype ranks as medium-sized. The V call is TRBV20-1, the J call TRBJ1-1, with D hard to call. The germline CDR1 and CDR2 sequences are DFQATT and SNEGSKA (reference sequence). Between the trimmed V and J ends, which lost 1 base and 1 base, there was a span of 4 bases. This CDR3 contains 12 residues. CDR3 in DNA: TGCAGTGCTAGAGCAGGGAACACTGAAGCTTTCTTT. This sequence encodes CSARAGNTEAFF.

This clonotype has a handful of counts. The CDR3 DNA reads as TGTGCCAGCAGACCACCGGGACTAGCGGTGAATGAGCAGTTCTTC. Translation: CASRPPGLAVNEQFF. The chain couples TRBV11-2 to TRBJ2-1, with 11 bases lining up with TRBD2. The germline V gene encodes CDR1 SGHAT and CDR2 FQNNGV. This CDR3 comprises 15 residues. Trimming cost V 6 bases and J 7 bases; bases outside gene matches: 8.

This clonotype is categorized as medium-sized (0.01 to 0.1%). The CDR3 sequence: CAISERDRPYEQYF. The CDR3 DNA reads as TGTGCCATCAGTGAAAGGGACAGACCCTACGAGCAGTACTTC. The rearrangement uses TRBV10-3 and TRBJ2-7; 7 nucleotides align to TRBD1. CDR1 and CDR2 (germline): ENHRY, SYGVKD. V shed 3 bases, J shed 2 bases, and the junction held 4 bases outside the gene matches. The CDR3 covers 14 residues.

This clonotype was seen only a few times. The V gene is TRBV7-2, the J gene TRBJ2-3, with D tentatively TRBD2 (6 bases). The CDR3 contains 12 residues. Germline V CDR1 and CDR2: SGHTA, FQGNSA. With 5 bases removed from V and 9 bases from J, the gap between germline ends came to 12 bases. CDR3 sequence: CASSHRGSTQYF. The CDR3 DNA sequence: TGTGCCAGCAGCCACCGGGGGTCGACGCAGTATTTT.

This clonotype was recorded many times. The chain employs TRBV3-1 and TRBJ2-3; D uncertain. V lost 4 bases to trimming and J lost 6 bases, with 17 bases between them. Germline loops: CDR1 LGHDT, CDR2 YNNKEL (reference sequence). There are 15 residues in the CDR3. Here the CDR3 DNA reads TGTGCCAGCAGCCCACGGCAGGACCCGCGGGATACGCAGTATTTT. This encodes CASSPRQDPRDTQYF.

The rearrangement links TRBV7-6 to TRBJ2-1; TRBD1 is a possible D gene (5 bases). CDR1 SGHVS and CDR2 FNYEAQ come from the germline V gene. Trimming took 1 base from V and 1 from J, leaving 11 bases between them. The CDR3 extends over 16 amino acids. CDR3 protein: CASSLGSRVSYNEQFF. CDR3 nucleotide sequence: TGTGCCAGCAGCTTAGGATCCAGGGTGTCCTACAATGAGCAGTTCTTC.

This clonotype was seen many times. V is TRBV20-1 and J is TRBJ2-7; TRBD2 aligns across 7 bases. Trimming removed 4 bases from V and 2 bases from J; junction bases left unmatched: 11. Germline V lookup: CDR1 DFQATT, CDR2 SNEGSKA (reference sequence). The CDR3 sequence is 15 residues long. CDR3 sequence: CSANQRGRTPYEQYF. The DNA for the CDR3 is TGCAGTGCTAACCAGCGGGGCAGGACACCCTACGAGCAGTACTTC.

This clonotype came up many times. This chain uses TRBV19 with TRBJ1-3; no definite D call. V was clipped by 9 bases and J by 0 bases, with 12 bases between them. The V gene's germline CDR1 is LNHDA and CDR2 SQIVND (reference sequence). This CDR3 is built from 14 residues. The CDR3 reads CASEDGSSGNTIYF. CDR3 in DNA: TGTGCCAGCGAGGACGGCAGCTCTGGAAACACCATATATTTT.

This clonotype appeared many times. The genes are TRBV5-1 and TRBJ2-1; 11 bases map to TRBD2. The V segment lost 1 base and the J segment 0 bases; nucleotides outside the gene matches: 6. This CDR3 is built from 18 residues. CDR1 SGHRS and CDR2 YFSETQ come from the germline V gene. CDR3 loop: CASSLLAGGISSYNEQFF. In nucleotides, the CDR3 is TGCGCCAGCAGCTTGCTAGCGGGAGGCATAAGCTCCTACAATGAGCAGTTCTTC. The variable domain in full, completed from reference TRBV5-1 and TRBJ2-1, reads KAGVTQTPRYLIKTRGQQVTLSCSPISGHRSVSWYQQTPGQGLQFLFEYFSETQRNKGNFPGRFSGRQFSNSRSEMNVSTLELGDSALYLCASSLLAGGISSYNEQFFGPGTRLTVL.